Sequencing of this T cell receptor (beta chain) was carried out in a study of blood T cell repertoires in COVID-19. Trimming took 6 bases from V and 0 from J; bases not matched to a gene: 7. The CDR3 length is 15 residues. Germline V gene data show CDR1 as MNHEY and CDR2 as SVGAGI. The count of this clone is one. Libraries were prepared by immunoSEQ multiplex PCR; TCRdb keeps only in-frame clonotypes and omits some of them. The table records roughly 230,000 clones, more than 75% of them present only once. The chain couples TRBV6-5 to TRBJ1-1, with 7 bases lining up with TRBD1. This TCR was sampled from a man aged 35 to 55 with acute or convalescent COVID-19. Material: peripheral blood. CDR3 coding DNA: TGTGCCAGCAGAAGGGACAGTGCTTTGAACACTGAAGCTTTCTTT. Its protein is CASRRDSALNTEAFF.